The source of this T cell receptor beta chain is a study of shared clonotypes between healthy human individuals. Naive CD8 populations comprised CD45RO-negative cells positively selected for CCR7, excluding terminally differentiated effector memory CD45RA+ cells. TCRdb's copy holds only in-frame clones and misses some; the assay was immunoSEQ multiplex PCR. In the table there are about 1,900,000 clones, about 95% of which are singletons. Sequenced input: naive CD8+ T cells sorted from blood. The TCR sequence derives from a man between 18 and 35 years old in good health.

The CDR3, as DNA: TGTGCCAGCAGCTCTCCCCGGTCTGCCTACGAGCAGTACTTC. As protein: CASSSPRSAYEQYF. V and J are TRBV11-2 and TRBJ2-7, with unresolved D. Trimming pared 4 bases from V and 2 bases from J, leaving 12 bases between. This CDR3 comprises 14 residues. Germline CDR1 is SGHAT and CDR2 is FQNNGV. Full variable domain (remainder filled in from reference TRBV11-2 and TRBJ2-7): EAGVAQSPRYKIIEKRQSVAFWCNPISGHATLYWYQQILGQGPKLLIQFQNNGVVDDSQLPKDRFSAERLKGVDSTLKIQPAKLEDSAVYLCASSSPRSAYEQYFGPGTRLTVT.